This T cell receptor (beta chain) was observed in a study of technical replicates of blood from several donors. The repertoire was sequenced with immunoSEQ multiplex PCR; TCRdb's copy has only in-frame clones and lacks some. The data contain about 73,000 clones, roughly 93% of them seen just once; the ten biggest clones take up 0.2% to 0.3%. The sequenced sample consisted of T cells isolated from PBMCs. This receptor was taken from a human donor in good health.

CDR3 residues: CASSLNADTEAFF. CDR3 DNA: TGTGCCAGCAGCTTGAATGCAGACACTGAAGCTTTCTTT. This sequence joins TRBV11-3 and TRBJ1-1; D gene uncertain. In germline, CDR1 is SGHNT, CDR2 YENEEA. The CDR3 is made up of 13 amino acids. V lost 3 bases, J lost 3 bases, and 8 bases lay in between. Full variable domain (outside the CDR3, taken from reference TRBV11-3 and TRBJ1-1): EAGVVQSPRYKIIEKKQPVAFWCNPISGHNTLYWYLQNLGQGPELLIRYENEEAVDDSQLPKDRFSAERLKGVDSTLKIQPAELGDSAVYLCASSLNADTEAFFGQGTRLTVV.